The 31 T cell receptor beta chains below all came from one sample that was sequenced in a study of radiotherapy plus CTLA-4 blockade in lung cancer. Sequencing was performed with immunoSEQ multiplex PCR; in TCRdb, only in-frame clones are kept and a portion is missing. The sample has 55,000 or so clones, about 80% seen once. The starting material was peripheral blood, obtained from a patient treated with radiotherapy plus ipilimumab. The source of these receptors is a human donor with non-small cell lung cancer whose response to radiotherapy plus ipilimumab could not be evaluated.

This sequence joins TRBV6-6 and TRBJ2-7; TRBD1 aligns across 8 bases. With V trimmed by 5 bases and J by 2 bases, 8 bases remained unmatched. The length of the CDR3 is 15 residues. Germline V gene sequence: CDR1 MNHNY, CDR2 SVGAGI (reference sequence). CDR3 sequence reads: CASSQGQVPTYEQYF. CDR3 in DNA: TGTGCCAGCAGTCAGGGACAGGTCCCTACCTACGAGCAGTACTTC.

V is TRBV11-3 and J is TRBJ2-2, with 10 nucleotides matching TRBD2. V shed 4 bases, J shed 5 bases, and the junction held 7 bases outside the gene matches. The germline gives CDR1 SGHNT, CDR2 YENEEA. CDR3 size: 16 residues. As DNA, the CDR3 is TGTGCCAGCAGCTCCATAGCGGGAGGCGGGACCGGGGAGCTGTTTTTT. Translation gives CASSSIAGGGTGELFF.

The genes are TRBV7-2 and TRBJ1-2; TRBD1 matches at 7 bases. Per the germline V gene, CDR1 is SGHTA and CDR2 is FQGNSA. This CDR3 has 15 residues. V dropped 1 base and J dropped 2; count of bases not matched to a gene: 4. This CDR3 is CASSLEGGLNYGYTF. DNA for the CDR3: TGTGCCAGCAGCTTAGAAGGGGGCTTAAACTATGGCTACACCTTC.

V usage is TRBV7-8 and J usage is TRBJ1-2; 7 bases agree with TRBD1. The V gene's germline CDR1 is SGHVS and CDR2 FQNEAQ. The CDR3 has 20 residues. The trim removed 4 bases at V and 3 bases at J, leaving 23 bases unmatched. The CDR3 nucleotides read TGTGCCAGCAGCTCCGACCATGGCGGCTTGACAGGGTTGGGACACTATGGCTACACCTTC. Translating it yields CASSSDHGGLTGLGHYGYTF.

The table lists this clone with a count of one. This chain links TRBV9 with TRBJ2-7; D is perhaps TRBD2 (6 bases). CDR3 size: 13 residues. The germline V gene has CDR1 SGDLS and CDR2 YYNGEE. V shed 0 bases and J shed 2 bases, with 6 bases lying between them. CDR3: CASSVGEAYEQYF. Here the CDR3 DNA reads TGTGCCAGCAGCGTAGGGGAGGCCTACGAGCAGTACTTC.

The rearrangement joins TRBV9 to TRBJ2-7; D is ambiguous. The CDR3 extends over 14 amino acids. Deletions cut 3 bases from V and 2 bases from J, with 12 bases between. Per the germline V gene, CDR1 is SGDLS and CDR2 is YYNGEE. CDR3 in amino acids: CASSAGVVPYEQYF. CDR3 nucleotides: TGTGCCAGCAGCGCCGGAGTTGTGCCCTACGAGCAGTACTTC.

J is TRBJ1-1 and V is TRBV6-5; 8 bases are shared with TRBD1. Trimming cost V 8 bases and J 5 bases; bases outside gene matches: 13. This CDR3 has 15 amino acids. Germline V CDR1 and CDR2: MNHEY, SVGAGI. CDR3 in amino acids: CASRTTGGRGTEAFF. CDR3 in DNA: TGTGCCAGCCGAACAACAGGGGGGAGGGGAACTGAAGCTTTCTTT.

This sequence joins TRBV28 and TRBJ2-3; the match to TRBD2 covers 10 bases. With 4 bases clipped from V and 0 bases from J, the junction kept 19 bases outside the gene matches. The CDR3 is 21 residues long. Germline V lookup: CDR1 MDHEN, CDR2 SYDVKM. Written as DNA, the CDR3 is TGTGCCAGCAGTTCCACACAAATTCGGACTAGCGGAAGTGCTAGCACAGATACGCAGTATTTT. This encodes CASSSTQIRTSGSASTDTQYF.

V and J are TRBV6-1 and TRBJ1-4; a possible D gene is TRBD1 (5 bases). V lost 5 bases to trimming and J lost 7 bases, with 14 bases between them. Germline CDR1 MNHNS, CDR2 SASEGT. CDR3 length: 14 residues. CDR3 residues: CASSTGTAVEKLFF. The DNA for the CDR3 is TGTGCCAGCAGTACAGGTACCGCGGTTGAAAAACTGTTTTTT.

The CDR3 loop reads CASSPLGTSRGETQYF. CDR3 in DNA: TGTGCCAGCAGCCCTCTAGGGACTAGCAGAGGCGAGACCCAGTACTTC. V gene TRBV9 combines with J gene TRBJ2-5, with 9 bases identical to TRBD2. CDR3 length: 16 residues. The V gene's germline CDR1 is SGDLS and CDR2 YYNGEE. Unmatched junction bases numbered 12, after V lost 4 bases and J lost 5 bases.

This chain connects TRBV28 to TRBJ2-2; TRBD2 aligns across 14 bases. V lost 7 bases to trimming and J lost 6 bases; unmatched junction nucleotides: 4. This CDR3 has 15 residues. Germline V gene lookup returns CDR1 MDHEN and CDR2 SYDVKM. This chain's CDR3 is CASTPGLAGAGELFF. CDR3 sequence (DNA): TGTGCCAGCACCCCGGGACTAGCGGGAGCCGGGGAGCTGTTTTTT.

V usage is TRBV27 and J usage is TRBJ2-2, with D unclear. The V end lost 4 bases, the J end lost 8 bases, and 11 bases lay between the germline ends. The CDR3 length is 13 residues. Germline CDR1 MNHEY, CDR2 SMNVEV (reference sequence). The CDR3: CASSSNNYGELFF. The DNA of the CDR3 is TGTGCCAGCAGTTCAAACAACTATGGGGAGCTGTTTTTT.

This rearrangement joins TRBV28 to TRBJ1-4; D gene uncertain. This CDR3 spans 14 amino acids. The V end lost 6 bases, the J end lost 2 bases, and 10 bases lay between the germline ends. Germline V gene data show CDR1 as MDHEN and CDR2 as SYDVKM. The CDR3 reads CASRSPGTNEKLFF. The CDR3 DNA reads TGTGCCAGCAGAAGCCCCGGGACTAATGAAAAACTGTTTTTT.

This chain connects TRBV6-6 to TRBJ2-7; 8 positions agree with TRBD1. V was clipped by 0 bases and J by 6 bases; unmatched bases: 4. CDR1 and CDR2 from the germline V gene are MNHNY and SVGAGI (reference sequence). The CDR3 is 14 residues long. The DNA for the CDR3 is TGTGCCAGCAGTTACTCGCAGGGGGCGAGCGAGCAGTACTTC. Protein sequence: CASSYSQGASEQYF.

This chain uses TRBV6-1 with TRBJ1-5; D not certain. V lost 9 bases, J lost 2 bases, and 17 bases lay in between. Germline lookup yields CDR1 MNHNS and CDR2 SASEGT. CDR3 length equals 15 residues. The CDR3 sequence is CASQYKAEGNQPQHF. CDR3 nucleotide sequence: TGTGCCAGTCAGTACAAGGCGGAGGGCAATCAGCCCCAGCATTTT.

This rearrangement joins TRBV28 to TRBJ2-1, with 13 bases aligning to TRBD2. The V gene end was trimmed by 2 bases and the J gene end by 9 bases; junction bases not matched to a gene: 7. The CDR3 consists of 16 residues. CDR1 is MDHEN and CDR2 is SYDVKM in the germline V gene. As DNA, the CDR3 is TGTGCCAGCAGTTTACCTGGACTAGCGGGAGCACGTGAGCAGTTCTTC. Its translation is CASSLPGLAGAREQFF.

This rearrangement joins TRBV5-1 to TRBJ2-7, with 7 bases fitting TRBD1. Germline V gene sequence: CDR1 SGHRS, CDR2 YFSETQ. The CDR3 is made up of 15 amino acids. J lost 2 bases, V lost 0 bases, and 5 bases had no gene match. The CDR3 loop reads CASSLETGKTYEQYF. The CDR3, as DNA: TGCGCCAGCAGCTTGGAGACAGGGAAGACCTACGAGCAGTACTTC.

This rearrangement joins TRBV7-6 to TRBJ2-3; tentatively, D is TRBD1 (6 bases). This CDR3 has 16 amino acids. Looked up from germline, CDR1 is SGHVS and CDR2 is FNYEAQ. V lost 5 bases to trimming and J lost 4 bases, with 19 bases between them. The CDR3 loop is CASSVQTGRLADTQYF. CDR3 in DNA: TGTGCCAGCAGCGTACAAACAGGGCGGCTTGCAGATACGCAGTATTTT.

V gene TRBV29-1 combines with J gene TRBJ2-1; 12 positions agree with TRBD2. The germline V gene encodes CDR1 SQVTM and CDR2 ANQGSEA. The trim removed 5 bases at V and 4 bases at J, leaving 3 bases unmatched. CDR3 size: 14 residues. The CDR3: CSVWTSGIYNEQFF. CDR3 nucleotide sequence: TGCAGCGTTTGGACTAGCGGGATTTACAATGAGCAGTTCTTC.

The chain carries TRBV5-1 and TRBJ2-3; a weak D match, TRBD1 (5 bases). Germline V gene sequence: CDR1 SGHRS, CDR2 YFSETQ. The CDR3 is 16 residues long. Trimming took 4 bases from V and 2 from J, leaving 17 bases between them. The CDR3 coding sequence is TGCGCCAGCAGCGGCCCAGGGCCTCTAAACACAGATACGCAGTATTTT. As protein: CASSGPGPLNTDTQYF.

The chain combines TRBV4-1 with TRBJ2-5; 9 positions agree with TRBD1. Unmatched junction bases numbered 2, after V lost 4 bases and J lost 2 bases. CDR1 is MGHRA and CDR2 is YSYEKL in the germline V gene. The CDR3 is 14 amino acids. DNA of the CDR3: TGCGCCAGCAGCCTGGGACAGGGTCAAGAGACCCAGTACTTC. Amino acids: CASSLGQGQETQYF.

The rearrangement links TRBV7-9 to TRBJ2-1, with a weak D call TRBD1 (5 bases). The length of the CDR3 is 14 residues. Germline assignment: CDR1 SEHNR and CDR2 FQNEAQ (reference sequence). V was shortened by 6 bases and J by 0 bases, with 9 bases between the two germline ends. As DNA, the CDR3 is TGTGCCAGCAGTCCACAGGCCTCCTACAATGAGCAGTTCTTC. Amino acid sequence: CASSPQASYNEQFF.

The rearrangement joins TRBV7-2 to TRBJ1-1; the D is unclear. Germline V gene sequence: CDR1 SGHTA, CDR2 FQGNSA. The CDR3 is 14 residues long. Trimming pared 2 bases from V and 6 bases from J, leaving 13 bases between. CDR3 in amino acids: CASSLSFTPPEAFF. The CDR3 DNA reads as TGTGCCAGCAGCTTATCCTTTACTCCTCCTGAAGCTTTCTTT.

V is TRBV4-1 and J is TRBJ1-1, with 7 nucleotides matching TRBD1. The J segment lost 2 bases and the V segment lost 5 bases, leaving 14 bases of the junction unmatched. The CDR3 runs 17 residues. Germline V lookup: CDR1 MGHRA, CDR2 YSYEKL. The DNA of the CDR3 is TGCGCCAGCAGCGACGGAGGGATATACAGGGGTAACACTGAAGCTTTCTTT. This translates into CASSDGGIYRGNTEAFF.

This rearrangement joins TRBV4-1 to TRBJ2-6, with TRBD1 identical over 12 bases. The germline CDR1 and CDR2 sequences are MGHRA and YSYEKL. The CDR3 runs 18 residues. V shed 3 bases, J shed 3 bases, and the junction held 6 bases outside the gene matches. DNA of the CDR3: TGCGCCAGCAGCCAGGTGGGACAGGGGGCAGGTGGGGCCAACGTCCTGACTTTC. Translated: CASSQVGQGAGGANVLTF.

This clone was seen many times. The rearrangement uses TRBV25-1 and TRBJ1-2; D is uncertain. This CDR3 contains 13 residues. Germline V gene lookup returns CDR1 MGHDK and CDR2 SYGVNS. Trimming took 5 bases from V and 7 from J, leaving 14 bases between them. The CDR3 coding sequence is TGTGCCAGCAGTCCACGGGGAGCGGGTGGCTACACCTTC. Its translation is CASSPRGAGGYTF.

The chain recombines TRBV19 with TRBJ2-5, with 8 bases aligning to TRBD2. The CDR3 spans 15 residues. Germline CDR1 and CDR2: LNHDA and SQIVND (reference sequence). After removal of 6 bases from V and 5 bases from J, the junction contained 11 bases not matched to a gene. The CDR3 bases are TGTGCCAGTAGCCTAGACGGTCAGCGGGGGGAGACCCAGTACTTC. This gives the protein CASSLDGQRGETQYF.

The chain joins TRBV6-1 to TRBJ2-3; the D is unclear. The CDR3 runs 14 residues. Germline V gene sequence: CDR1 MNHNS, CDR2 SASEGT. V lost 7 bases and J 2 bases, leaving 13 bases between the germline ends. The CDR3 spells CASTTGVDTDTQYF. In nucleotides, the CDR3 is TGTGCCAGCACTACGGGTGTCGACACAGATACGCAGTATTTT.

The chain couples TRBV5-4 to TRBJ2-2, with D perhaps matching TRBD2 (5 bases). The germline V and J ends were trimmed by 1 base and 4 bases, with 8 bases remaining between them. In germline, CDR1 is SGHNT, CDR2 YYREEE (reference sequence). The CDR3 is made up of 14 amino acids. The CDR3 region has the DNA TGTGCCAGCAGCTTGACGGGGTTCACCGGGGAGCTGTTTTTT. Encoded protein: CASSLTGFTGELFF.

This clone was seen more than once but under ten times. The J gene is TRBJ2-5, the V gene TRBV4-3, with a weak D call TRBD2 (5 bases). Germline V gene data show CDR1 as LGHNA and CDR2 as YSLEER. The CDR3 covers 15 residues. V shed 0 bases and J shed 4 bases, with 12 bases lying between them. CDR3 sequence (DNA): TGCGCCAGCAGCCAAGATGAGGGCCGGGGAGAGACCCAGTACTTC. It encodes CASSQDEGRGETQYF.

The chain couples TRBV5-1 to TRBJ2-1; a possible D gene is TRBD2 (5 bases). The V and J ends lost 5 bases and 0 bases respectively, with 15 bases between them. Germline loops: CDR1 SGHRS, CDR2 YFSETQ. The CDR3 is made up of 16 amino acids. The chain's CDR3 is CASSRGSRSSYNEQFF. DNA for the CDR3: TGCGCCAGCAGTCGTGGGAGTCGGAGCTCCTACAATGAGCAGTTCTTC.